Below are 8 T cell receptor beta chains sequenced from a single sample in a study of blood T cells in healthy people across ages. Primers used in a second PCR of roughly 7 to 12 cycles were a sample-barcoded 5' primer and a J-beta primer mix. From the 5' RACE reads, TCRdb called clonotypes with MiXCR, one entry per CDR3 protein. Of 1,800,000 or so distinct CDR3 sequences in the sample, around 42% are singletons; the top ten hold around 23%. Sequenced sample: blood. All receptors derive from a human donor in good health.

The rearrangement uses TRBV28 and TRBJ1-5; 7 bases map to TRBD1. V lost 6 bases to trimming and J lost 4 bases; unmatched junction nucleotides: 12. This CDR3 is 16 amino acids long. Germline V lookup: CDR1 MDHEN, CDR2 SYDVKM. In DNA form, the CDR3 reads TGTGCCAGCAGGCCCGATGGGACAGCTGTTAATCAGCCCCAGCATTTT. As protein: CASRPDGTAVNQPQHF.

Points on this clonotype: Compared with germline, one end of the junction differs, possibly owing to a read error. The V gene is TRBV7-2, the J gene TRBJ2-7; 8 nucleotides line up with TRBD1. The germline CDR1 and CDR2 sequences are SGHTA and FQGNSA. This CDR3 is built from 15 residues. CDR3 region: CASTLLTGDFYEQYF. The CDR3 bases are TGTGCCAGCACCTTATTGACAGGGGATTTCTACGAGCAGTACTTC.

The CDR3 coding sequence is TGTGCCACCAGTGACCTTCAACACAGCTCCTACAATGAGCAGTTCTTC. Translation gives CATSDLQHSSYNEQFF. The chain combines TRBV24-1 with TRBJ2-1; no clear D gene. V was shortened by 4 bases and J by 0 bases, with 12 bases between the two germline ends. The CDR3 covers 16 residues. In germline, CDR1 is KGHDR, CDR2 SFDVKD.

The chain employs TRBV30 and TRBJ2-4; possibly TRBD1 for D (5 bases). In germline, CDR1 is GTSNPN, CDR2 SVGIG (reference sequence). This CDR3 has 19 amino acids. The V gene lost 7 bases and the J gene lost 0 bases, with 28 bases spanning the gap. The DNA of the CDR3 is TGTGCCTACCAAGGTTCCAGGGAAGATTTATTTTTAGCCAAAAACATTCAGTACTTC. This sequence encodes CAYQGSREDLFLAKNIQYF.

The chain has TRBV3-1 and TRBJ1-2, with D unclear. Per germline, CDR1 LGHDT and CDR2 YNNKEL (reference sequence). The CDR3 runs to 16 residues. V lost 0 bases and J 5 bases, leaving 16 bases between the germline ends. As DNA, the CDR3 is TGTGCCAGCAGCCAAGAGACCCTAGCATCAGAGTATGGCTACACCTTC. As protein: CASSQETLASEYGYTF.

This clonotype was counted a few times. Compared with germline, one end of the junction differs, possibly owing to a read error. This chain joins TRBV5-1 and TRBJ1-2; perhaps TRBD1 as D (6 bases). Germline lookup yields CDR1 SGHRS and CDR2 YFSETQ. This CDR3 has 14 residues. Here the CDR3 reads CAGSRASGTNGYTF. CDR3 nucleotide sequence: TGCGCCGGCAGCAGGGCATCCGGGACAAACGGCTACACCTTC.

This clonotype was counted a few times. J is TRBJ1-3 and V is TRBV29-1; D unresolved. Germline V lookup: CDR1 SQVTM, CDR2 ANQGSEA. Trimming stripped 3 bases from V and 4 bases from J, with 10 bases between. The CDR3 extends over 13 amino acids. Here the CDR3 reads CSVEFGPGNTIYF. CDR3 in DNA: TGCAGCGTTGAGTTTGGCCCGGGAAACACCATATATTTT.

Ten or more counts support this clonotype. This chain connects TRBV5-1 to TRBJ2-3; TRBD1 agrees at 7 bases. V lost 4 bases and J lost 0; bases outside the gene matches: 5. The germline V gene encodes CDR1 SGHRS and CDR2 YFSETQ. This CDR3 is built from 15 residues. The CDR3 loop reads CASSTGDPSTDTQYF. In DNA, the CDR3 is TGCGCCAGCAGCACAGGGGACCCAAGCACAGATACGCAGTATTTT.